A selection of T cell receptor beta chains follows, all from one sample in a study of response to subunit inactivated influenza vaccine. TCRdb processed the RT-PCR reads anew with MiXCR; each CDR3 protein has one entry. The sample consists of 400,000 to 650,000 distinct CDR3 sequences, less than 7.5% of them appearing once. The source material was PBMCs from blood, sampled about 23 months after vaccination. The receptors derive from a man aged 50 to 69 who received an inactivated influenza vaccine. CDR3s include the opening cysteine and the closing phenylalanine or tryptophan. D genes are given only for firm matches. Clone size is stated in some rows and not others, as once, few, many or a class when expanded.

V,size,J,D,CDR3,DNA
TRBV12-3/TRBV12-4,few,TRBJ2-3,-,CASSSPGFTDTQYF,TGTGCCAGCAGCTCCCCAGGGTTCACAGATACGCAGTATTTT
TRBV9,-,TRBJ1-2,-,CASSPRLEGGNYGYTF,TGTGCCAGCAGCCCCCGGTTGGAGGGGGGGAACTATGGCTACACCTTC
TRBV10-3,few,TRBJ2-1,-,CAISTGTFNEQFF,TGTGCCATCAGTACCGGGACTTTCAATGAGCAGTTCTTC
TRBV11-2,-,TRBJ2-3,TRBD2,CASSHNPSGGVAQYF,TGTGCCAGCAGCCACAATCCTAGCGGGGGAGTTGCGCAGTATTTT
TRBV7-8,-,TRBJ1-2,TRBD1,CASSPRTRTGSYYGYTF,TGTGCCAGCAGCCCTCGGACTAGGACAGGGTCGTACTATGGCTACACCTTC
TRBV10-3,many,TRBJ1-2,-,CAISERQTGIGHYGYTF,TGTGCCATCAGTGAGAGGCAAACAGGGATCGGGCACTATGGCTACACCTTC
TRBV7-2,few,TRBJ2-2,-,CASSLVFAGELFF,TGTGCCAGCAGCTTAGTTTTTGCCGGGGAGCTGTTTTTT
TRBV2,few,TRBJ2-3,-,CASSEVEPTQYF,TGTGCCAGCAGTGAAGTGGAGCCGACGCAGTATTTT
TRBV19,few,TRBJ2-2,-,CASSTYLRVSTGELFF,TGTGCCAGTAGTACCTACCTGAGGGTTTCCACCGGGGAGCTGTTTTTT
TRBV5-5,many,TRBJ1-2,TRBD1,CASSRGTGGFYGYTF,TGTGCCAGCAGCAGGGGGACAGGGGGCTTTTATGGCTACACCTTC
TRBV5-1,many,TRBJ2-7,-,CASRPGITYEQYF,TGCGCCAGCAGGCCCGGGATCACCTACGAGCAGTACTTC
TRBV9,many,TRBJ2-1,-,CASSVGLPNQKFF,TGTGCCAGCAGCGTAGGACTGCCCAATCAGAAGTTCTTC
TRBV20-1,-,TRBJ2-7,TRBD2,CSARPRLAGFYEQYF,TGCAGTGCTAGGCCGCGGCTAGCGGGGTTCTACGAGCAGTACTTC
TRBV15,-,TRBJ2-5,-,CATSGIVQETQYF,TGTGCCACCAGCGGTATAGTTCAAGAGACCCAGTACTTC
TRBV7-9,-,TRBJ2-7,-,CASNRTGVLGEQYF,TGTGCCAGCAACCGGACGGGTGTATTGGGGGAGCAGTACTTC
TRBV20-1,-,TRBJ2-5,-,CSASYSSPETQYF,TGCAGTGCTAGTTATAGCAGCCCAGAGACCCAGTACTTC
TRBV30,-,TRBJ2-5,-,CAWSAIWWETQYF,TGTGCCTGGAGCGCCATCTGGTGGGAGACCCAGTACTTC
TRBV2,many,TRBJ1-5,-,CASSEARERPQHF,TGTGCCAGCAGTGAAGCTCGGGAGAGGCCCCAGCATTTT
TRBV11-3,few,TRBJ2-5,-,CASSLDGGAEETQYF,TGTGCCAGCAGCTTAGATGGGGGGGCCGAGGAGACCCAGTACTTC
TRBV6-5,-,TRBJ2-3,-,CASSYEGTEHTDTQYF,TGTGCCAGCAGTTACGAGGGGACGGAACACACAGATACGCAGTATTTT
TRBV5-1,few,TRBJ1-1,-,CASSLPGAENTEAFF,TGCGCCAGCAGCTTGCCAGGGGCTGAGAACACTGAAGCTTTCTTT
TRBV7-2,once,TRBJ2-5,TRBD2,CASSSGTSGGVGETQYF,TGTGCCAGCAGCTCCGGGACTAGCGGGGGGGTCGGAGAGACCCAGTACTTC
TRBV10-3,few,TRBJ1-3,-,CAIMGRRDSGNTIYF,TGTGCCATCATGGGACGGAGAGACTCTGGAAACACCATATATTTT
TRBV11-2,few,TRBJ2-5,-,CASSSLRAGPATETQYF,TGTGCCAGCAGCTCCCTCCGGGCAGGGCCAGCTACAGAGACCCAGTACTTC
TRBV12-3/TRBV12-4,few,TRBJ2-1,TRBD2,CASSYAPGTSGRLSEQFF,TGTGCCAGCAGTTACGCTCCCGGGACTAGCGGTCGACTGAGTGAGCAGTTCTTC
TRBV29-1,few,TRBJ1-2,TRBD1,CSVEIGTGDYGYTF,TGCAGCGTTGAAATAGGGACAGGGGATTATGGCTACACCTTC
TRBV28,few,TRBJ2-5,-,CASSTRRGVQETQYF,TGTGCCAGCAGCACCAGAAGGGGGGTCCAAGAGACCCAGTACTTC
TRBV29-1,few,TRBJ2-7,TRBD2,CSVMERGAFSYEQYF,TGCAGCGTTATGGAGCGGGGGGCCTTTTCCTACGAGCAGTACTTC
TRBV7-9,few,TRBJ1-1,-,CASSLDGIGAVEAFF,TGTGCCAGCAGCTTAGACGGTATCGGGGCCGTTGAAGCTTTCTTT
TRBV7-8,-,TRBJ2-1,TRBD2,CASSLGLAGDDVSEQFF,TGTGCCAGCAGCTTAGGGCTAGCGGGAGACGATGTCAGTGAGCAGTTCTTC
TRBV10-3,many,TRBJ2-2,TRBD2,CAISFVLAGSGELFF,TGTGCCATCAGTTTCGTCCTAGCGGGATCCGGGGAGCTGTTTTTT
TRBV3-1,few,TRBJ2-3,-,CASSIGWTSTDTQYF,TGTGCCAGCAGCATAGGTTGGACTAGCACAGATACGCAGTATTTT
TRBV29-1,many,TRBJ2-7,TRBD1,CSVMTGSSYEQYF,TGCAGCGTTATGACAGGGAGCTCCTACGAGCAGTACTTC
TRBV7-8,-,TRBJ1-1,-,CASSFRPRGRRTEAFF,TGTGCCAGCAGCTTTAGGCCGAGGGGCCGGCGCACTGAAGCTTTCTTT
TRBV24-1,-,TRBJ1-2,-,CATSDSGLPTGYGYTF,TGTGCCACCAGTGATTCGGGTTTACCGACCGGCTACGGCTACACCTTC
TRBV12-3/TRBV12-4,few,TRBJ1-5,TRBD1,CASCTSLDRAGQPQHF,TGTGCCAGCTGTACCTCCCTGGACAGGGCGGGTCAGCCCCAGCATTTT